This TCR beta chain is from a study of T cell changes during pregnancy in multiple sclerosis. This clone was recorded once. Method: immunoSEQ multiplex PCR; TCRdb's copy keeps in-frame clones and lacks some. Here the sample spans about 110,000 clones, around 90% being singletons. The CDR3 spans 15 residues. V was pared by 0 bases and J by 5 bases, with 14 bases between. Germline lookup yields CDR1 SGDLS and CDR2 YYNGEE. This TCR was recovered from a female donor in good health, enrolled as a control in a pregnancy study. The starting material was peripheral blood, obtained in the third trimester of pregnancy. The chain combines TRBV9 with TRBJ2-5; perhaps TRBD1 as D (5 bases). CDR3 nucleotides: TGTGCCAGCAGCGTAGGCTCTGGGGCTGGGGAGACCCAGTACTTC. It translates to CASSVGSGAGETQYF.